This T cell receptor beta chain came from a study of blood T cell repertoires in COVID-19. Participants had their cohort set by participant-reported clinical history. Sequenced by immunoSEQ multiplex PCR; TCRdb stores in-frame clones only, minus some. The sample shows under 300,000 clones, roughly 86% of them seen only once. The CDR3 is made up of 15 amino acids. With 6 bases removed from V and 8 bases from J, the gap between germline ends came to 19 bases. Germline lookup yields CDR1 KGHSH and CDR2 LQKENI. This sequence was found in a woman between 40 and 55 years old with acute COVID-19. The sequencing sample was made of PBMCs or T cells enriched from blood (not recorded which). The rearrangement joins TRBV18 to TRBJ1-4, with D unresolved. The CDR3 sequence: CASSGEEEIGEKLFF. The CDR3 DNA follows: TGTGCCAGCTCTGGCGAGGAGGAAATAGGGGAAAAACTGTTTTTT. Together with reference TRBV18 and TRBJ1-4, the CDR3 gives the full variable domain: NAGVMQNPRHLVRRRGQEARLRCSPMKGHSHVYWYRQLPEEGLKFMVYLQKENIIDESGMPKERFSAEFPKEGPSILRIQQVVRGDSAAYFCASSGEEEIGEKLFFGSGTQLSVL.